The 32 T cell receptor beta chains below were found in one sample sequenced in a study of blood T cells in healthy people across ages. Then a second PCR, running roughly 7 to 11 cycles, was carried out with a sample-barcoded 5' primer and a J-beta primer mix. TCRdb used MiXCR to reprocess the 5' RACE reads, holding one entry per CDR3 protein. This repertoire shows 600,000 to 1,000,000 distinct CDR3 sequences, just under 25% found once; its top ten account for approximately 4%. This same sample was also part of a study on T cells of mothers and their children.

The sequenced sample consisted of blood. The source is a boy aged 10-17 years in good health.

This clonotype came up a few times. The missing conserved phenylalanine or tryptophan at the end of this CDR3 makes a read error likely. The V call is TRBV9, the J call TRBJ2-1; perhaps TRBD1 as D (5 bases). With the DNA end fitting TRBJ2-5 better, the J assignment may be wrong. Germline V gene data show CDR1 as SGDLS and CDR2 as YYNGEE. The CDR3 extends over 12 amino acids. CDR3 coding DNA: TGTGCCAGCAGTAGGGGTCAGGAGACCCAGTACCTC. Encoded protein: CASSRGQETQYL.

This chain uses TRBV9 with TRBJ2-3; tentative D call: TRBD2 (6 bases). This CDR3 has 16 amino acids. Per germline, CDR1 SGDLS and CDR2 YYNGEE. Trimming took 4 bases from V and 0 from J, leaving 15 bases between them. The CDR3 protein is CASSTGTAPSTDTQYF. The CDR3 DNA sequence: TGTGCCAGCAGCACCGGGACTGCGCCAAGCACAGATACGCAGTATTTT. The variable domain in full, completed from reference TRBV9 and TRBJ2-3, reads DSGVTQTPKHLITATGQRVTLRCSPRSGDLSVYWYQQSLDQGLQFLIQYYNGEERAKGNILERFSAQQFPDLHSELNLSSLELGDSALYFCASSTGTAPSTDTQYFGPGTRLTVL.

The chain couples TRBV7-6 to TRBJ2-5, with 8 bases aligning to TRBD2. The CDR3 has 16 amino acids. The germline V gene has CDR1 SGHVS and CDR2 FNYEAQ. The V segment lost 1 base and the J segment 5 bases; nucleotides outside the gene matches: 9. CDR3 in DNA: TGTGCCAGCAGCTTAGTTGCGGGGGGAACTCGGGAGACCCAGTACTTC. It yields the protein CASSLVAGGTRETQYF. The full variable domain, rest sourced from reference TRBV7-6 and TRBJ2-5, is GAGVSQSPRYKVTKRGQDVALRCDPISGHVSLYWYRQALGQGPEFLTYFNYEAQQDKSGLPNDRFSAERPEGSISTLTIQRTEQRDSAMYRCASSLVAGGTRETQYFGPGTRLLVL.

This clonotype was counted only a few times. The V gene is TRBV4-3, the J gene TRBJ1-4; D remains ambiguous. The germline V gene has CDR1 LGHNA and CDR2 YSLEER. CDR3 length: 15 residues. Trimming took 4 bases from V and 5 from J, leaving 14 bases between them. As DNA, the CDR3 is TGCGCCAGCAGCCCTAACTCGGGAAGAAATGAAAAACTGTTTTTT. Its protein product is CASSPNSGRNEKLFF.

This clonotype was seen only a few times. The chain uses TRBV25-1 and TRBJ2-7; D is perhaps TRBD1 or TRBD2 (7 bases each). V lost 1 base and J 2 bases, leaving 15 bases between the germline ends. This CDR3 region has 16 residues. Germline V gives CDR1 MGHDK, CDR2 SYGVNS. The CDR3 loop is CASSESGAGGAYEQYF. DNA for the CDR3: TGTGCCAGCAGTGAATCGGGAGCAGGGGGGGCCTACGAGCAGTACTTC.

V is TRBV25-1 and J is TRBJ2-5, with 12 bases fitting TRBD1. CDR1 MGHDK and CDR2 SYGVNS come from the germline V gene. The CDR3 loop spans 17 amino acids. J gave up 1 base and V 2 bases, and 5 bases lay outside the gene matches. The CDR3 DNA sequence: TGTGCCAGCAGTGAAACCGGGACAGGGGGCTTCCAAGAGACCCAGTACTTC. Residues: CASSETGTGGFQETQYF. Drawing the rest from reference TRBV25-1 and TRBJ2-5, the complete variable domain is EADIYQTPRYLVIGTGKKITLECSQTMGHDKMYWYQQDPGMELHLIHYSYGVNSTEKGDLSSESTVSRIRTEHFPLTLESARPSHTSQYLCASSETGTGGFQETQYFGPGTRLLVL.

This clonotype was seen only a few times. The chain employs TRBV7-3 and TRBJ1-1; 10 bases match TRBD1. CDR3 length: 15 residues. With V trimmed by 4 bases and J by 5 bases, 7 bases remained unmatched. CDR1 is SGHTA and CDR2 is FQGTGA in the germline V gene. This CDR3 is CASSSTPGQGTEAFF. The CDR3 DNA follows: TGTGCCAGCAGCTCTACTCCGGGACAGGGGACTGAAGCTTTCTTT.

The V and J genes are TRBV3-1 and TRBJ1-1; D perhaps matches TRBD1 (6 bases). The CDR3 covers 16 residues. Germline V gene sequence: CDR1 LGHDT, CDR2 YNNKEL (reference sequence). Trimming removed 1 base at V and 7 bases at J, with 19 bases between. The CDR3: CASSQVWGGGPSEAFF. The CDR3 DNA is TGTGCCAGCAGCCAAGTCTGGGGGGGCGGACCGAGTGAAGCTTTCTTT.

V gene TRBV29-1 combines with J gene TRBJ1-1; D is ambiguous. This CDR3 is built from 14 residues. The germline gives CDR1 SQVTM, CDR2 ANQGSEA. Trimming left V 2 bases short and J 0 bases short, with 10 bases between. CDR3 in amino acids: CSVELLGMNTEAFF. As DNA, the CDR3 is TGCAGCGTTGAATTGTTAGGGATGAACACTGAAGCTTTCTTT.

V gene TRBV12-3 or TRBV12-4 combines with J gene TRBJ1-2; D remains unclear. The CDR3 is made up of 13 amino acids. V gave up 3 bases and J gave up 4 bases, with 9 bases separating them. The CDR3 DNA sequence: TGTGCCAGCAGTTTGACGGCGACCTATGGCTACACCTTC. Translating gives CASSLTATYGYTF.

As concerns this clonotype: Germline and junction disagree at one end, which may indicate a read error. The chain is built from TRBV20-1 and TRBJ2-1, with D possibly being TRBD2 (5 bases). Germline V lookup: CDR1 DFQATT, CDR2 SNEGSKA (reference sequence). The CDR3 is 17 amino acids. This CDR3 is CSARDYSGLLAGNEQLF. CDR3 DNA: TGCAGTGCTAGAGATTATTCCGGACTCCTGGCCGGCAATGAGCAGCTCTTC.

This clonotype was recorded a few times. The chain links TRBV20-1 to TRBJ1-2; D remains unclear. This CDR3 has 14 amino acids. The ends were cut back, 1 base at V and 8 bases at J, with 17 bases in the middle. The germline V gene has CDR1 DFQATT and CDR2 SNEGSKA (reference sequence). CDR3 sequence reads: CSARAPAAARGYTF. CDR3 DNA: TGCAGTGCTAGAGCCCCGGCGGCTGCAAGAGGCTACACCTTC.

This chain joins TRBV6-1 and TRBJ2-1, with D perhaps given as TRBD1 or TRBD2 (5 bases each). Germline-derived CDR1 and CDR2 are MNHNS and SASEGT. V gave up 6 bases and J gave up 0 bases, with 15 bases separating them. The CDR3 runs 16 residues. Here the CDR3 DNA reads TGTGCCAGCAGGGAACGGGGCCGAAGCTCCTACAATGAGCAGTTCTTC. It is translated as CASRERGRSSYNEQFF.

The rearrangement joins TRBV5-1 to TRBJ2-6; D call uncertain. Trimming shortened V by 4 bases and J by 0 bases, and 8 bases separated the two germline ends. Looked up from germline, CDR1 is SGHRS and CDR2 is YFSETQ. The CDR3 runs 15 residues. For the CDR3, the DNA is TGCGCCAGCAGCGCTGACGGCTCTGGGGCCAACGTCCTGACTTTC. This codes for CASSADGSGANVLTF. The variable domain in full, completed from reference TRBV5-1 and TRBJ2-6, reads KAGVTQTPRYLIKTRGQQVTLSCSPISGHRSVSWYQQTPGQGLQFLFEYFSETQRNKGNFPGRFSGRQFSNSRSEMNVSTLELGDSALYLCASSADGSGANVLTFGAGSRLTVL.

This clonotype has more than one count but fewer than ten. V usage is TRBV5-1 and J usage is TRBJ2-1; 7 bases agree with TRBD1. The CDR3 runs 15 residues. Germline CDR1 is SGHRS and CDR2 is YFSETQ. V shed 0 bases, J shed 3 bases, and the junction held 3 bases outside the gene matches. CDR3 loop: CASSLVGQSYNEQFF. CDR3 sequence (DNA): TGCGCCAGCAGCTTGGTGGGACAGAGCTACAATGAGCAGTTCTTC. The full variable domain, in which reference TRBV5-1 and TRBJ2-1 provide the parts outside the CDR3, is KAGVTQTPRYLIKTRGQQVTLSCSPISGHRSVSWYQQTPGQGLQFLFEYFSETQRNKGNFPGRFSGRQFSNSRSEMNVSTLELGDSALYLCASSLVGQSYNEQFFGPGTRLTVL.

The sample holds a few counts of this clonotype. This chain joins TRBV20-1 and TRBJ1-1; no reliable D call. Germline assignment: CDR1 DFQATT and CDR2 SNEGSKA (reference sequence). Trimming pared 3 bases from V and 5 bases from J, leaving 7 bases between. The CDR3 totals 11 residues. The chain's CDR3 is CSARSSTEAFF. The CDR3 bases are TGCAGTGCTAGGTCCTCAACTGAAGCTTTCTTT.

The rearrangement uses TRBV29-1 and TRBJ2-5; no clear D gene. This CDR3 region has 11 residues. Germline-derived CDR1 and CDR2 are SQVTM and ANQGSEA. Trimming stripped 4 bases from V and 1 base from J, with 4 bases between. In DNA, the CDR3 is TGCAGCGTTGGGCTCCAAGAGACCCAGTACTTC. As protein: CSVGLQETQYF.

The CDR3 sequence is CASSLSSLGTQYF. The CDR3 DNA reads as TGTGCCAGCAGTTTATCCAGTCTGGGTACGCAGTATTTT. The chain has TRBV28 and TRBJ2-3; no reliable D call. From germline, CDR1 is MDHEN and CDR2 SYDVKM. This CDR3 region has 13 residues. The ends were cut back, 1 base at V and 8 bases at J, with 10 bases in the middle.

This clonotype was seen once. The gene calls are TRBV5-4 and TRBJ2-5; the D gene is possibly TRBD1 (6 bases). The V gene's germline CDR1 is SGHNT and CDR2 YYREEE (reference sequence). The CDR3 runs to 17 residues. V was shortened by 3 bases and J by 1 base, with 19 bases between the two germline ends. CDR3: CASSWGPGSGSQETQYF. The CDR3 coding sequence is TGTGCCAGCAGCTGGGGGCCGGGCAGTGGCTCCCAAGAGACCCAGTACTTC.

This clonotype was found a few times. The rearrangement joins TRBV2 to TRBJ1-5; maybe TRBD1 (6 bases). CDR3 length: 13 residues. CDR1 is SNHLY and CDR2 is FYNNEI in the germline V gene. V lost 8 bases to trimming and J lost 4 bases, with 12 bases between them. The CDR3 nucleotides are TGTGCCAGCGGAAGGACAGCTAATCAGCCCCAGCATTTT. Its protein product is CASGRTANQPQHF.

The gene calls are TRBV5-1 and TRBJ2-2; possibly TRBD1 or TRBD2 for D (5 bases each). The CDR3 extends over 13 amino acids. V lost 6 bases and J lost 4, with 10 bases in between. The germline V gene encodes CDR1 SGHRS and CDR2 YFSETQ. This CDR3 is CASMRGSTGELFF. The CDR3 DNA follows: TGCGCCAGCATGAGGGGTAGCACCGGGGAGCTGTTTTTT.

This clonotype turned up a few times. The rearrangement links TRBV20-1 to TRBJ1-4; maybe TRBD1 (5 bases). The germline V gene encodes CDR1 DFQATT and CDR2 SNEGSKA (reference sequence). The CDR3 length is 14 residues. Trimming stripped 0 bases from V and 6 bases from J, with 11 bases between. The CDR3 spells CSAREGRYHEKLFF. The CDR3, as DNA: TGCAGTGCTAGAGAGGGACGGTATCATGAAAAACTGTTTTTT.

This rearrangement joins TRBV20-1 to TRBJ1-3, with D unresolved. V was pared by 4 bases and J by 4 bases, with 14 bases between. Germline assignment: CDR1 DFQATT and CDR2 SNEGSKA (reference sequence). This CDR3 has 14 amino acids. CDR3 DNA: TGCAGTGCTACTTCCGGAAGGATGGGAAACACCATATATTTT. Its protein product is CSATSGRMGNTIYF.

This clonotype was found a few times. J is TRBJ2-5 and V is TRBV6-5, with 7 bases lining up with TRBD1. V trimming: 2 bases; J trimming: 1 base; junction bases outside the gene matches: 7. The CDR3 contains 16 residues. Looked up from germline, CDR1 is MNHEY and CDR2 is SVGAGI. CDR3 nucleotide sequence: TGTGCCAGCAGTTACGGTCTGGACAGGTCCCAAGAGACCCAGTACTTC. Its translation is CASSYGLDRSQETQYF.

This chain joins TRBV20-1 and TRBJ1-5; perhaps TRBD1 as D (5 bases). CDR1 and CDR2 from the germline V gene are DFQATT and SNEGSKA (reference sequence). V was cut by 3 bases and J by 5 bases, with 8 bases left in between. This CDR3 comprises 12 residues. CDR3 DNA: TGCAGTGCTAGCCAGGGCCATCAGCCCCAGCATTTT. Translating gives CSASQGHQPQHF.

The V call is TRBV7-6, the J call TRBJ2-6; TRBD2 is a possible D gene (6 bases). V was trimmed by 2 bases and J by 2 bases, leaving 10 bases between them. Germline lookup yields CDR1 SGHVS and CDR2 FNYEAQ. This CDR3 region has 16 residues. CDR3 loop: CASSLSGGAGANVLTF. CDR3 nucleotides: TGTGCCAGCAGCTTATCAGGCGGGGCTGGGGCCAACGTCCTGACTTTC. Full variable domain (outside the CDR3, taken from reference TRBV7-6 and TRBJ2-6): GAGVSQSPRYKVTKRGQDVALRCDPISGHVSLYWYRQALGQGPEFLTYFNYEAQQDKSGLPNDRFSAERPEGSISTLTIQRTEQRDSAMYRCASSLSGGAGANVLTFGAGSRLTVL.

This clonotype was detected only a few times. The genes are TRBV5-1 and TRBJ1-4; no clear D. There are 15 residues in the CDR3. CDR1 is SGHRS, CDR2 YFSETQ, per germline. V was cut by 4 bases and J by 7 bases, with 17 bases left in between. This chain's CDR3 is CASSKSTTLGEKLFF. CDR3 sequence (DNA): TGCGCCAGCAGCAAATCGACAACCTTGGGTGAAAAACTGTTTTTT.

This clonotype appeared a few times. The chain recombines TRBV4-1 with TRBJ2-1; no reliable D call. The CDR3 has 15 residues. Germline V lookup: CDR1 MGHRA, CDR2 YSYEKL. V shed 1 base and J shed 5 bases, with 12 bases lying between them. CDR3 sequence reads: CASSQVKTVNNEQFF. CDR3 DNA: TGCGCCAGCAGCCAAGTAAAGACTGTCAACAATGAGCAGTTCTTC.

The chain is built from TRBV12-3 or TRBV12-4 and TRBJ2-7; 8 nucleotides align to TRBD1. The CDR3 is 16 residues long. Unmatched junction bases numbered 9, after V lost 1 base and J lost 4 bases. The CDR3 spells CASSLESAGGLYEQYF. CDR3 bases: TGTGCCAGCAGTTTAGAAAGTGCAGGGGGCTTGTACGAGCAGTACTTC.

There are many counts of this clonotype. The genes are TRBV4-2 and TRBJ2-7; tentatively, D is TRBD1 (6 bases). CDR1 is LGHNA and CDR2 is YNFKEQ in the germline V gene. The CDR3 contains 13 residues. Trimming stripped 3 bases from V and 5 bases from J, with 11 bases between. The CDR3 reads CASSHNDRNEQYF. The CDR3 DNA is TGTGCCAGCAGCCATAACGACAGGAACGAGCAGTACTTC.

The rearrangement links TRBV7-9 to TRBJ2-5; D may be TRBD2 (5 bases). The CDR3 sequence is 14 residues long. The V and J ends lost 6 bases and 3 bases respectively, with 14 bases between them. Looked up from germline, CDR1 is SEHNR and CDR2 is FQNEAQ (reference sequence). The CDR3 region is CASRAARGKETQYF. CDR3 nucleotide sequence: TGTGCCAGCAGAGCTGCTCGGGGAAAAGAGACCCAGTACTTC.

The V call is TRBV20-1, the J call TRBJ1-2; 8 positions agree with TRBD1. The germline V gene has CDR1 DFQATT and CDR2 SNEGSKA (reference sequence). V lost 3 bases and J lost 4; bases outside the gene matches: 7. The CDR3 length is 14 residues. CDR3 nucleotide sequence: TGCAGTGCTAGGGACAGGGAGGAGAGCTATGGCTACACCTTC. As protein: CSARDREESYGYTF.